This T cell receptor (beta chain) was obtained from a study of spatial heterogeneity in lung cancer. The V and J ends lost 2 bases and 3 bases respectively, with 12 bases between them. Germline CDR1 is KGHDR and CDR2 is SFDVKD. This CDR3 region has 16 residues. Regarding time point: sample taken at primary tumor resection. Whole RNA was taken from tumor, nontumor lung or frozen PBMC; it was then sequenced unsorted. TCRdb re-derived calls from the 5' RACE reads in MiXCR, one entry per CDR3 protein. Of roughly 79,000 distinct CDR3 sequences in the sample, under 8.5% were seen once. The material sequenced was PBMCs, taken at surgery. This TCR was sampled from a male donor with early-stage non-small cell lung cancer. The V and J genes are TRBV24-1 and TRBJ1-4; no reliable D call. CDR3 bases: TGTGCCACCAGTGATTCATCCCCGGAAGCTAATGAAAAACTGTTTTTT. It translates to CATSDSSPEANEKLFF.